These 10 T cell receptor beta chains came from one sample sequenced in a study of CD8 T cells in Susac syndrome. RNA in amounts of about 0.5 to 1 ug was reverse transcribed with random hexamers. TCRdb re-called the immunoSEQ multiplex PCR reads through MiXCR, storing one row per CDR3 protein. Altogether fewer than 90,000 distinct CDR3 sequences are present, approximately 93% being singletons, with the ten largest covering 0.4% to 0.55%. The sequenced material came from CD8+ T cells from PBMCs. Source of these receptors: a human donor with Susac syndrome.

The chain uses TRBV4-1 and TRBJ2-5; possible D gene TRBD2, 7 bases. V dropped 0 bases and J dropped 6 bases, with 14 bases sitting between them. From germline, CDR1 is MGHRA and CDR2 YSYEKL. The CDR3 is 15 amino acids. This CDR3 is CASSQDGGPRKTQYF. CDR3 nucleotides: TGCGCCAGCAGCCAAGACGGGGGGCCGAGAAAGACCCAGTACTTC.

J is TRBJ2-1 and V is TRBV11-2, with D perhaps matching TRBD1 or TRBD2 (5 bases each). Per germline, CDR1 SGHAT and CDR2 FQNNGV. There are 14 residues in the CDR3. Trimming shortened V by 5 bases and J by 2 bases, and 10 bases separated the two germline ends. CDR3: CASSRDQTYNEQFF. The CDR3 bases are TGTGCCAGCAGCCGGGACCAAACCTACAATGAGCAGTTCTTC.

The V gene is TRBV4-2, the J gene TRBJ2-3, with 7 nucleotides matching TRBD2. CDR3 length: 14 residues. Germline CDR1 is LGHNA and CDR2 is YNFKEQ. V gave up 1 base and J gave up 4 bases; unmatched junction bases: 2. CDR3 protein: CASSQAGGADTQYF. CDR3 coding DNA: TGTGCCAGCAGCCAAGCGGGAGGAGCAGATACGCAGTATTTT.

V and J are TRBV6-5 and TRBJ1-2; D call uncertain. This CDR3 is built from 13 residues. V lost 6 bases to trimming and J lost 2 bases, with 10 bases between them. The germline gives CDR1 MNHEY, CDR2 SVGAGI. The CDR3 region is CASRLTENYGYTF. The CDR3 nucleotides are TGTGCCAGCAGGTTAACAGAGAACTATGGCTACACCTTC.

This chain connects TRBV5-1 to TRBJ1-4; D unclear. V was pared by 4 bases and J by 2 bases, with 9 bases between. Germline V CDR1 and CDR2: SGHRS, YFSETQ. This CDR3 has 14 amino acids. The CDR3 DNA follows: TGCGCCAGCAGCCCAAAGACCACTAATGAAAAACTGTTTTTT. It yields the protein CASSPKTTNEKLFF.

Here the CDR3 DNA reads TGTGCCAGCAGCTTAGAACCGTTTGCGAACACCGGGGAGCTGTTTTTT. Translation: CASSLEPFANTGELFF. The chain employs TRBV11-3 and TRBJ2-2; D is undetermined. The germline gives CDR1 SGHNT, CDR2 YENEEA. Trimming removed 0 bases at V and 0 bases at J, with 8 bases between. The CDR3 sequence is 16 residues long. The full variable domain, its missing parts supplied by reference TRBV11-3 and TRBJ2-2, is EAGVVQSPRYKIIEKKQPVAFWCNPISGHNTLYWYLQNLGQGPELLIRYENEEAVDDSQLPKDRFSAERLKGVDSTLKIQPAELGDSAVYLCASSLEPFANTGELFFGEGSRLTVL.

CDR3 region: CSARIYPGPNPRGDGYTF. DNA for the CDR3: TGCAGTGCTAGAATATACCCGGGACCCAATCCCCGGGGAGATGGCTACACCTTC. The chain combines TRBV20-1 with TRBJ1-2; tentative D call: TRBD1 (5 bases). Germline assignment: CDR1 DFQATT and CDR2 SNEGSKA (reference sequence). The germline V and J ends were trimmed by 2 bases and 6 bases, with 28 bases remaining between them. The CDR3 is made up of 18 amino acids.

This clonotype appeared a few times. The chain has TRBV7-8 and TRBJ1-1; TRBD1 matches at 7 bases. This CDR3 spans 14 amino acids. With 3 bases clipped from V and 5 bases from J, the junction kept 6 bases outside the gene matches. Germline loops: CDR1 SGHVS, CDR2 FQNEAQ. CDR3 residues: CASSLVPGGTEAFF. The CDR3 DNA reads TGTGCCAGCAGCTTGGTGCCAGGGGGGACTGAAGCTTTCTTT.

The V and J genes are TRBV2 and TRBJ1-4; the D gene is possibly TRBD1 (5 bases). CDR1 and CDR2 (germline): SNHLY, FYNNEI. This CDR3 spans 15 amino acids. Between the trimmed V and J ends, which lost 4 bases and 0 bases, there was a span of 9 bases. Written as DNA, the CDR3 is TGTGCCAGCAGTGGACCAGGGACAACTAATGAAAAACTGTTTTTT. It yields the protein CASSGPGTTNEKLFF.

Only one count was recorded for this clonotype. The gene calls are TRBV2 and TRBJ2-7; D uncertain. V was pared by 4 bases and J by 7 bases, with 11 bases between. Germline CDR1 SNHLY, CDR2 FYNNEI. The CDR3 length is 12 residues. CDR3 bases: TGTGCCAGCAGTGTGGACCCGAGGGAGCAGTACTTC. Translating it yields CASSVDPREQYF.